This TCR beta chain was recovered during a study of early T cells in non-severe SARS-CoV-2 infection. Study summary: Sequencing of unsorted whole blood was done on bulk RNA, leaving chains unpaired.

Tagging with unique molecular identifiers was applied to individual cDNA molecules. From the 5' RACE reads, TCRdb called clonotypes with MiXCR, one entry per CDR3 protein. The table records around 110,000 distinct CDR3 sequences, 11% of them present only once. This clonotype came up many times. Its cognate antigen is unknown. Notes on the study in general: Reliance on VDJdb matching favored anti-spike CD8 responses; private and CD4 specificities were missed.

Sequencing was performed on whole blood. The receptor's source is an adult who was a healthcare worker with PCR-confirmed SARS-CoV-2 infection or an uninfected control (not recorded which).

The CDR3 reads CASSGGVLYEQYF. CDR3 nucleotides: TGTGCAAGTTCGGGTGGAGTACTCTACGAGCAGTACTTC. The rearrangement joins TRBV12-2 to TRBJ2-7. TRBV12-2 has pseudogene status. The length of the CDR3 is 13 residues.